One sample yielded the 17 T cell receptor beta chains listed below, sequenced in a study of CD8+ T cells in alopecia areata. TCR sequencing used cDNA made by reverse transcription of extracted RNA. TCRdb's copy holds only in-frame clones and misses some; the assay was immunoSEQ multiplex PCR. In the table there are 90,000 to 100,000 clones, approximately 42% of which are singletons. Sequences were obtained from CD4+ T cells sorted from blood. Receptors originate from a human donor with alopecia areata.

There are a few counts of this clone. The chain combines TRBV28 with TRBJ2-7; the match to TRBD2 covers 11 bases. The junction had 16 bases not matched to a gene; V was cut back by 3 bases and J by 6 bases. Germline V gene sequence: CDR1 MDHEN, CDR2 SYDVKM. The CDR3 extends over 18 amino acids. The CDR3 sequence: CASSFGLSGRVLVSEQYF. The CDR3 DNA sequence: TGTGCCAGCAGTTTCGGTCTTAGCGGGAGGGTTTTGGTGTCCGAGCAGTACTTC.

V is TRBV30 and J is TRBJ2-5, with unresolved D. The germline V and J ends were trimmed by 0 bases and 5 bases, with 10 bases remaining between them. CDR3 size: 13 residues. Looked up from germline, CDR1 is GTSNPN and CDR2 is SVGIG (reference sequence). The CDR3 is CAWSVSSQETQYF. CDR3 nucleotides: TGTGCCTGGAGTGTGTCTAGTCAGGAGACCCAGTACTTC.

The V call is TRBV29-1, the J call TRBJ2-5; no clear D gene. Per germline, CDR1 SQVTM and CDR2 ANQGSEA. Trimming shortened V by 5 bases and J by 7 bases, and 11 bases separated the two germline ends. The CDR3 has 11 amino acids. CDR3 DNA sequence: TGCAGCGTTCTTCTCGGCGGGACCCAGTACTTC. Amino acids: CSVLLGGTQYF.

This clone qualifies as medium-sized. V gene TRBV11-2 combines with J gene TRBJ2-2; D unclear. CDR1 is SGHAT, CDR2 FQNNGV, per germline. Trimming removed 7 bases from V and 2 bases from J, with 14 bases in between. The CDR3 is made up of 15 amino acids. DNA of the CDR3: TGTGCCAGCATCCCTTATACGGATAACACCGGGGAGCTGTTTTTT. As protein: CASIPYTDNTGELFF.

The chain recombines TRBV6-5 with TRBJ2-1, with D possibly being TRBD1 (6 bases). Germline V gives CDR1 MNHEY, CDR2 SVGAGI. V lost 6 bases and J 5 bases, leaving 11 bases between the germline ends. The CDR3 consists of 13 residues. This chain's CDR3 is CASSNDRNNEQFF. The CDR3 DNA sequence: TGTGCCAGCAGCAATGACAGGAACAATGAGCAGTTCTTC.

The sample holds a few counts of this clone. The chain employs TRBV28 and TRBJ1-6; 8 bases are shared with TRBD1. The CDR3 is 15 residues long. The germline V gene has CDR1 MDHEN and CDR2 SYDVKM. J was trimmed by 5 bases and V by 5 bases; bases with no gene match: 5. The CDR3 protein is CASSPPDRDNSPLHF. DNA of the CDR3: TGTGCCAGCAGTCCCCCGGACAGGGATAATTCACCCCTCCACTTT.

V gene TRBV15 combines with J gene TRBJ2-5, with D possibly being TRBD1 (6 bases). Germline CDR1 LNHNV, CDR2 YYDKDF (reference sequence). The CDR3 is 16 residues long. Trimming cost V 0 bases and J 5 bases, with 16 bases left between them. The CDR3 region is CATSRDLRTTGETQYF. For the CDR3, the DNA is TGTGCCACCAGCAGAGATCTTAGGACAACAGGGGAGACCCAGTACTTC.

This chain joins TRBV7-9 and TRBJ2-2; the D gene is possibly TRBD1 (6 bases). Germline V gene data show CDR1 as SEHNR and CDR2 as FQNEAQ (reference sequence). The CDR3 has 15 amino acids. Deletions cut 1 base from V and 1 base from J, with 7 bases between. The CDR3 nucleotides read TGTGCCAGCAGCTTAGGGACAGTGAACACCGGGGAGCTGTTTTTT. Encoded protein: CASSLGTVNTGELFF.

This chain links TRBV29-1 with TRBJ2-5; TRBD1 aligns across 8 bases. Germline lookup yields CDR1 SQVTM and CDR2 ANQGSEA. The CDR3 totals 13 residues. V dropped 6 bases and J dropped 2; count of bases not matched to a gene: 5. The CDR3 loop reads CSVVRGRQETQYF. CDR3 coding DNA: TGCAGCGTAGTCAGGGGGCGGCAAGAGACCCAGTACTTC.

This clone was observed a few times. V usage is TRBV7-2 and J usage is TRBJ1-5; 9 bases map to TRBD1. This CDR3 is built from 16 residues. Germline V gene lookup returns CDR1 SGHTA and CDR2 FQGNSA. V gave up 3 bases and J gave up 3 bases; unmatched junction bases: 6. CDR3 DNA sequence: TGTGCCAGCAGCTTCTTCGGGACAGGGTTCAATCAGCCCCAGCATTTT. Its protein is CASSFFGTGFNQPQHF.

The chain is built from TRBV27 and TRBJ2-5; the D gene could be TRBD1 or TRBD2 (5 bases each). CDR1 and CDR2 (germline): MNHEY, SMNVEV (reference sequence). Trimming stripped 7 bases from V and 10 bases from J, with 22 bases between. The CDR3 extends over 14 amino acids. CDR3 sequence (DNA): TGTGCCAGCAAACCCGGGACGCCAATTGGGGGCCAGTACTTC. Protein: CASKPGTPIGGQYF.

The chain carries TRBV30 and TRBJ1-3, with 8 positions matching TRBD1. Germline-derived CDR1 and CDR2 are GTSNPN and SVGIG (reference sequence). The CDR3 contains 14 residues. The V and J ends lost 6 bases and 0 bases, in that order; junction bases with no gene match: 4. The CDR3 nucleotides read TGTGCCTGCCCCGGGACAGGCTCTGGAAACACCATATATTTT. Its translation: CACPGTGSGNTIYF.

The chain has TRBV7-9 and TRBJ1-6; D not certain. This CDR3 is 12 amino acids long. Trimming shortened V by 2 bases and J by 8 bases, and 4 bases separated the two germline ends. CDR1 is SEHNR, CDR2 FQNEAQ, per germline (reference sequence). CDR3 loop: CASSLSDSPLHF. In DNA form, the CDR3 reads TGTGCCAGCAGCTTATCGGATTCACCCCTCCACTTT. The variable domain in full, completed from reference TRBV7-9 and TRBJ1-6, reads DTGVSQNPRHKITKRGQNVTFRCDPISEHNRLYWYRQTLGQGPEFLTYFQNEAQLEKSRLLSDRFSAERPKGSFSTLEIQRTEQGDSAMYLCASSLSDSPLHFGNGTRLTVT.

The rearrangement links TRBV9 to TRBJ2-7; no firm D call. The CDR3 is 14 amino acids. V was shortened by 0 bases and J by 0 bases, with 7 bases between the two germline ends. Germline V gene data show CDR1 as SGDLS and CDR2 as YYNGEE. CDR3 in amino acids: CASSVDHSSYEQYF. CDR3 DNA: TGTGCCAGCAGCGTAGACCACAGCTCCTACGAGCAGTACTTC.

Worth noting for this clone: One end of the junction varies from germline; a read error may be responsible. This chain uses TRBV7-7 with TRBJ1-6, with unresolved D. This CDR3 is built from 13 residues. The germline V gene has CDR1 SSHAT and CDR2 FNYEAQ (reference sequence). Here the CDR3 reads CASSSRPGSPLHF. The CDR3 nucleotides read TGTGCTAGCAGCTCGCGACCGGGATCACCCCTCCACTTT.

This clone was counted a few times. The V gene is TRBV11-2, the J gene TRBJ2-5; no clear D. Germline CDR1 reads SGHAT; CDR2 reads FQNNGV. The germline V and J ends were trimmed by 3 bases and 2 bases, with 13 bases remaining between them. The CDR3 covers 15 residues. DNA of the CDR3: TGTGCCAGCAGCTTTGGGTCGACTTTACAAGAGACCCAGTACTTC. It yields the protein CASSFGSTLQETQYF.

As for this clone: Other DNA sequences in the same sample also yield this CDR3. This chain uses TRBV18 with TRBJ2-5; D uncertain. The ends were cut back, 6 bases at V and 5 bases at J, with 4 bases in the middle. Germline V CDR1 and CDR2: KGHSH, LQKENI. The CDR3 length is 10 residues. The CDR3 here is CASSGETQYF. CDR3 DNA sequence: TGTGCCAGCTCGGGGGAGACCCAGTACTTC.